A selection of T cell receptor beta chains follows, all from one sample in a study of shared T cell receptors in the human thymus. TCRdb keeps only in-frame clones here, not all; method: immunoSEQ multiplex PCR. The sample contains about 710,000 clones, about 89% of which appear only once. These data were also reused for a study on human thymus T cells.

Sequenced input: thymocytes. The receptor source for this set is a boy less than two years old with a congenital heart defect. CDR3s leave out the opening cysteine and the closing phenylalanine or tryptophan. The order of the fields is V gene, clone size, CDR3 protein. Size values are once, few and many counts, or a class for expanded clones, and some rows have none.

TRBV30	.	AWSSLASPRQLRHRSSYEQY
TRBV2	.	ASIQLGRVNEQY
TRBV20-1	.	SARRDEQF
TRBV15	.	ATSRDPEFWNRDEKLF
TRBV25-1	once	ASSVKPGLTYNEQF
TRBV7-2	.	ASSARDRGGEETQY
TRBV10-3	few	AISLGAYEQY
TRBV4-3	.	ASSQDGGLRNEKLF
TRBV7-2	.	ASSLELVNKKEQY
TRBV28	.	ASSLFGTGYGYT
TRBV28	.	ASSLTKGCNQPQH
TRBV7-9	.	ASRPPDREEEKLF
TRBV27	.	ASSGLAGYGYEQY
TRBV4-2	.	ASSQWRGRQDRVGNEQF
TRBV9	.	ASSVGGGRTDTQY
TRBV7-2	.	ASSLGGSGATGELF
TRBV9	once	ASSVVAGGPFGTDTQY
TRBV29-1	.	SVVWAEETQY
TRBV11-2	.	ASSCMATSRGTDTQY
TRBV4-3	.	ASSDRDRGFSGSPLH
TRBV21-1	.	ASSKEGREGLDEQF
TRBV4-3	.	ASSQARDLKNTEAF
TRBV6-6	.	ASSYLPGHYGYT
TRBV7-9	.	ASSQDRSYEQY
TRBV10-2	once	ASSESRRGGSHQRNEQF
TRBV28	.	ASSSPGKGDTEAF
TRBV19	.	ASSRALRNEQF
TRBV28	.	ASSFRTVQDNQPQH
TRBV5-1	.	ASSLYPVDSSNQPQH
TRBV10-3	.	AISVREIADTQY
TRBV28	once	ASSFPTRFLAGVFGNEQF
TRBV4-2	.	ASSQDGATGHDNSPLH
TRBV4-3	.	ASSHTVYGYT
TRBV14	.	ASSQRGETQY
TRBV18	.	ASSPVGRYDQETQY
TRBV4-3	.	ASRRDRGNTGELF
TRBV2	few	AILPPRLNTIY
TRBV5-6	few	ASRLNRVPGVYEQY
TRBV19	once	ASSIGLPDGAEQF
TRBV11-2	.	ASSSVGQNTEAF
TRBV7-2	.	ASSHSSGGSYNEQF
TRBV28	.	ASRPDRGLGETQY
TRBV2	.	ASSELREPNTEAF
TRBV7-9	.	ASNDRTGANVLT
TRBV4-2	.	ATWDKLNYGYT
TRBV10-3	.	ATKPGQGYEQY
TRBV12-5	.	ASGLGTGGNQPQH
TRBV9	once	ASSSGTSGAPNTGELF
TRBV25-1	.	ACQGTSGYQETQY
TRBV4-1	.	ASSHSDFFGKQY
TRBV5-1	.	ASSLQGGIYEQY
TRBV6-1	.	ASIRTGVYEQY
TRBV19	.	ASTSNRDNRDGYT
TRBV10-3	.	ATRLAGEVLYEQY
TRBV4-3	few	ASSRLDRVRGSNSPLH